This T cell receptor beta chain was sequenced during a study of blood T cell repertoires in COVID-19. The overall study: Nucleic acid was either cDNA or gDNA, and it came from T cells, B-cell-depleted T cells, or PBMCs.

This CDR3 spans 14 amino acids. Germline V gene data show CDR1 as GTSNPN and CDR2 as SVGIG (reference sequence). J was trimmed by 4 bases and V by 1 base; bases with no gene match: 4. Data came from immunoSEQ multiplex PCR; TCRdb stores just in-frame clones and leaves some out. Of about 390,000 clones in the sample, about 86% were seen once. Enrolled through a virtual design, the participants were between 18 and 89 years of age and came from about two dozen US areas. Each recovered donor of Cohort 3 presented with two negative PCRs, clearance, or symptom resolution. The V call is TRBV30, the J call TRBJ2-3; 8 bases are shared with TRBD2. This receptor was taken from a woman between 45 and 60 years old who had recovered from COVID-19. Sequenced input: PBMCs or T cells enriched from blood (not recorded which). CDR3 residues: CAWSGGGLADTQYF. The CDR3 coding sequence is TGTGCCTGGAGTGGCGGGGGGTTGGCAGATACGCAGTATTTT.